The clone carrying this T cell receptor (beta chain) was seen only a few times. Its antigen is not known. The CDR3 consists of 11 residues. CDR1 and CDR2 from the germline V gene are SQVTM and ANQGSEA. Trimming stripped 4 bases from V and 3 bases from J, with 6 bases between. These data come from a study of T cell repertoires in cytomegalovirus infection. Looking at the study overall: In public TCR beta signatures, there were indications of both CMV infection and matching HLA type. Notes on the study in general: Ex vivo responses were dominated by HLA-C-restricted CMV-specific TCR beta clonotypes.

MiXCR, applied by TCRdb to the reads, yields one record per CDR3 protein. This sample carries some 350,000 distinct CDR3 sequences, around 18% of them seen once, and the ten largest clones take less than 9.5%. Sequencing used PBMCs. This chain uses TRBV29-1 with TRBJ2-5, with unresolved D. The sequence was obtained from a human donor in good health (CMV status not recorded). Some clones in this sample may be carry-over from other donors' samples. CDR3 sequence: CSVVREETQYF. For the CDR3, the DNA is TGCAGCGTTGTTCGTGAAGAGACCCAGTACTTC.